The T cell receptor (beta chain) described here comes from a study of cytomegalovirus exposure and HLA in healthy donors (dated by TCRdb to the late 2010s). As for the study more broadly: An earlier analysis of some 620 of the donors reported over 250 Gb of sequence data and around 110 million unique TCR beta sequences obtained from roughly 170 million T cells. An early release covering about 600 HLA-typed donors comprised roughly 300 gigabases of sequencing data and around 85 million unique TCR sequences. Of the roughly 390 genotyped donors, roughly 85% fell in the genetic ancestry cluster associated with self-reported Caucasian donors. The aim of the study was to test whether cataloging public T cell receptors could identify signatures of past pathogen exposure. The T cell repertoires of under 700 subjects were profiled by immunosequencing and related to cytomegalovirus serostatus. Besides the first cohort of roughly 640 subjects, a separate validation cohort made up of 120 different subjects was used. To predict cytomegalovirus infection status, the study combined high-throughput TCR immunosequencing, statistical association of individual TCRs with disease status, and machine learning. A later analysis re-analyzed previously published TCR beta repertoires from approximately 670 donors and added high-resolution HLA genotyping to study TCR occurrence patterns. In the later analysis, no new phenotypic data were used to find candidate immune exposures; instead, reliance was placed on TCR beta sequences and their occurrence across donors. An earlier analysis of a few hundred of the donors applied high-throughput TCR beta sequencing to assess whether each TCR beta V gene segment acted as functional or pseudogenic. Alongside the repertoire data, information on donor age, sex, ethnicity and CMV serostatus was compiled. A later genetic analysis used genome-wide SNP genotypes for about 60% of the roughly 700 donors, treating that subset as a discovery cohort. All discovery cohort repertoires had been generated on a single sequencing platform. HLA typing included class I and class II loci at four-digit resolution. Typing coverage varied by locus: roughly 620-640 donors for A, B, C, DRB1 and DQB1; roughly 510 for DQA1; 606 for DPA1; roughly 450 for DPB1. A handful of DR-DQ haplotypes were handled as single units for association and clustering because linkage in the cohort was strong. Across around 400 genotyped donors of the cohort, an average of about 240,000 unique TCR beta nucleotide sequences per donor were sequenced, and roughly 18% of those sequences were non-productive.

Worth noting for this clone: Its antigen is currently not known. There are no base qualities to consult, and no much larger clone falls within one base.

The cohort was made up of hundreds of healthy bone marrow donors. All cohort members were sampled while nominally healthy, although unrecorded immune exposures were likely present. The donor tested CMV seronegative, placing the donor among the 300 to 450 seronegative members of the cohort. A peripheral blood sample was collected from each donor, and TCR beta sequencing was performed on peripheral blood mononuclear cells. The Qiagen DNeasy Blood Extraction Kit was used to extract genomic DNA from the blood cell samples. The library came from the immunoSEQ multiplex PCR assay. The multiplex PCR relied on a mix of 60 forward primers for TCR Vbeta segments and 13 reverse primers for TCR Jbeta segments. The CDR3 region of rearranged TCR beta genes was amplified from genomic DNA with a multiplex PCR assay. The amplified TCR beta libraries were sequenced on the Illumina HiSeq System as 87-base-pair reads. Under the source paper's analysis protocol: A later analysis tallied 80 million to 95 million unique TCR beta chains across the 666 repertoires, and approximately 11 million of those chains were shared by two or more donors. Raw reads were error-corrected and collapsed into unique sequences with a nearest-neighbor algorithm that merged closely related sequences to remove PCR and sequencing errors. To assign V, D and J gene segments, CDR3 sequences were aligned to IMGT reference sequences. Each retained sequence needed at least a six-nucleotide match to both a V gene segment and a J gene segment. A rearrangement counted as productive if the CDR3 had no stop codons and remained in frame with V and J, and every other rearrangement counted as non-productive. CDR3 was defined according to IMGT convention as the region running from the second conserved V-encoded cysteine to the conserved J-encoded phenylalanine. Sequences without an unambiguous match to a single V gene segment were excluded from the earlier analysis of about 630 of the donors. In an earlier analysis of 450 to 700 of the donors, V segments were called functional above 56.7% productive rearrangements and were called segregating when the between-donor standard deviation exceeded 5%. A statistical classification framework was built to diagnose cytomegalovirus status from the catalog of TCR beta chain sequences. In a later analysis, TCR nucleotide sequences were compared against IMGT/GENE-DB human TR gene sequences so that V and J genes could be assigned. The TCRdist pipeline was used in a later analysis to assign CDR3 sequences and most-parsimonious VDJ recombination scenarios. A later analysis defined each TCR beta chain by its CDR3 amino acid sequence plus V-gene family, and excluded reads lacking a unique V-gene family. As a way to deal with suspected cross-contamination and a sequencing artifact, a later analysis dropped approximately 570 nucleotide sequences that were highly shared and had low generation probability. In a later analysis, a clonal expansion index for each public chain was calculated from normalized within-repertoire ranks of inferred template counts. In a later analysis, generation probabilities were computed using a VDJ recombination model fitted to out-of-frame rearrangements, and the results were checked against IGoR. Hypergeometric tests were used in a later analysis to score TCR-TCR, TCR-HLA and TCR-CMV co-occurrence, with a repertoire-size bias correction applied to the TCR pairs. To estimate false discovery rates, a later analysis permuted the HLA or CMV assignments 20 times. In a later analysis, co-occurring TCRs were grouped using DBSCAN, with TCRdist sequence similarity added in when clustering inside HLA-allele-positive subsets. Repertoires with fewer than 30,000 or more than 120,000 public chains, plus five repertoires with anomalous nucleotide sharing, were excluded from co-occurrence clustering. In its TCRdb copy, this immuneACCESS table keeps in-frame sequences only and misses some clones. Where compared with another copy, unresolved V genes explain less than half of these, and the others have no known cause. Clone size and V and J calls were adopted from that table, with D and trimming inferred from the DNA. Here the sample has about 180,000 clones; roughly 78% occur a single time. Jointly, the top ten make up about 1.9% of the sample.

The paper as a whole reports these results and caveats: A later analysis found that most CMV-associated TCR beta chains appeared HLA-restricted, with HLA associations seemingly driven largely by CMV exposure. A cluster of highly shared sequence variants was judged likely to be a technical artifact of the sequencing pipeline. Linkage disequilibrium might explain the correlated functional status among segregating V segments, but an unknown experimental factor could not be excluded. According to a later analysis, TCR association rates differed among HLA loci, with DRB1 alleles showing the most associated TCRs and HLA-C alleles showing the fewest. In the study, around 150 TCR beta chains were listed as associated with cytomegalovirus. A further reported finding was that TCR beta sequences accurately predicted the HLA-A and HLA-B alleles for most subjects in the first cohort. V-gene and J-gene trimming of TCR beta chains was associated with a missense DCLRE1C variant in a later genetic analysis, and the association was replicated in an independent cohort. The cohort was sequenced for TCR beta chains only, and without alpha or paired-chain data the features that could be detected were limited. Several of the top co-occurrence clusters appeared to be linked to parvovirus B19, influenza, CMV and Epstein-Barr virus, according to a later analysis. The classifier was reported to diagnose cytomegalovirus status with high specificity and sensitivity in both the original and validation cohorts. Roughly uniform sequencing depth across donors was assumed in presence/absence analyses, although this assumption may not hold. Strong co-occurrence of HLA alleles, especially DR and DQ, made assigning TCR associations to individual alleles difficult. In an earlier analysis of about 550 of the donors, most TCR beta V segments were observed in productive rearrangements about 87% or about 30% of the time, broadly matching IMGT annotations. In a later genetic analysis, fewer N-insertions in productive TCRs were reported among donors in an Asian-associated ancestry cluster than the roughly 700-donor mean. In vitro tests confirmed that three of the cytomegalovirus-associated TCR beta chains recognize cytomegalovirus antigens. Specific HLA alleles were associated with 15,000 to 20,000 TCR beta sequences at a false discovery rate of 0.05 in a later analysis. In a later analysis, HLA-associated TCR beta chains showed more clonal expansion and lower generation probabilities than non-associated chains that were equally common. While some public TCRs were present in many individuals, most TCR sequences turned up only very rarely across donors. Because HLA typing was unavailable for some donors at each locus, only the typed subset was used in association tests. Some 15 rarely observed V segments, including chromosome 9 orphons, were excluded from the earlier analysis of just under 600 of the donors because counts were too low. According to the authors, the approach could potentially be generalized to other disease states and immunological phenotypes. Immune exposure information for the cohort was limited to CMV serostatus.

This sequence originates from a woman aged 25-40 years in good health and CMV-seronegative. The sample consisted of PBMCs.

CDR3 reads: CASSRTSGGSFGTQYF. At the DNA level, the sequence is TGTGCCAGCAGCCGGACTAGCGGGGGCTCCTTCGGTACGCAGTATTTT. This chain is built from TRBV7-9 and TRBJ2-3, and 13 junction bases match TRBD2. The CDR3 contains 16 residues, cysteine and phenylalanine counted. The only DNA kept is the CDR3, 48 bases in frame from the first base. From the germline V gene (reference sequence), CDR1 is SEHNR and CDR2 is FQNEAQ. Clipping removes 5 bases from V and 8 bases from J, with 10 as the unmatched junction base count.